This T cell receptor beta chain stems from a study of blood T cell repertoires in COVID-19. Study overall: There were acute and convalescent COVID-19 samples, and they came from the United States, Italy and Spain. Nucleic acid was either cDNA or gDNA, and it came from T cells, B-cell-depleted T cells, or PBMCs.

This CDR3 is 13 amino acids long. V was trimmed by 8 bases and J by 3 bases, leaving 10 bases between them. CDR1 is SNHLY, CDR2 FYNNEI, per germline. In the authors' methods: Estimated nucleated cell counts came from reference gene primer amplification. Data came from immunoSEQ multiplex PCR; TCRdb stores just in-frame clones and leaves some out. V and J calls plus clone size are reproduced from that table; the DNA served to infer D and trimming. The sample gives under 200,000 clones, over 80% of which show up once; about 10% is in the top ten. The chain joins TRBV2 to TRBJ2-2, with D possibly matching TRBD1 (6 bases). This sequence originates from a woman of 80 years or more with active or convalescent COVID-19. Sequenced: peripheral blood. The CDR3 sequence: CASPGQHTGELFF. The CDR3 DNA reads as TGTGCCAGCCCCGGACAGCACACCGGGGAGCTGTTTTTT.